A single TCR beta chain is shown here with its context. This sample was included in a study of patients and donors after allogeneic stem cell transplantation. This CDR3 has 12 amino acids. J was trimmed by 11 bases and V by 0 bases; bases with no gene match: 4. Germline CDR1 is SGHRS and CDR2 is YFSETQ. MiXCR, applied by TCRdb to the RT-PCR reads, yields one record per CDR3 protein. The sample includes some 880,000 distinct CDR3 sequences, under 20% seen only once; the top ten take 5% to 6.5%. The sequenced material came from blood, either unsorted or a sorted T cell fraction (not recorded which). The genes are TRBV5-1 and TRBJ1-1, with 7 bases lining up with TRBD1. The sequence was collected from a human donor who was either an allogeneic HSCT recipient or a stem cell or donor lymphocyte infusion donor (not recorded which). It is not recorded whose cells these are; they may come from a transplant donor. The CDR3 region is CASSLGQGDAFF. The CDR3 region has the DNA TGCGCCAGCAGCTTGGGACAGGGAGACGCTTTCTTT. Drawing the rest from reference TRBV5-1 and TRBJ1-1, the complete variable domain is KAGVTQTPRYLIKTRGQQVTLSCSPISGHRSVSWYQQTPGQGLQFLFEYFSETQRNKGNFPGRFSGRQFSNSRSEMNVSTLELGDSALYLCASSLGQGDAFFGQGTRLTVV.